This entry describes one T cell receptor (beta chain). Its antigen is still unknown. No base quality values were provided; no much bigger clone lies one nucleotide off. Other DNA sequences from this sample encode an identical CDR3 as well. This sample is drawn from a study of shared clonotypes between healthy human individuals (dated by TCRdb to the early 2020s). Turning to the overall study: A couple of women and a few men aged 18 to 49 years were included in the cohort. Between about 0.85 and 9.5 billion PBMCs per donor were obtained by leukapheresis. Different laboratories and diverse techniques were used to prepare libraries and sequence TCR repertoires, to increase sequencing depth and limit assay-specific biases. Blood TCR repertoires of 5 or 6 healthy adults were deeply sequenced to estimate repertoire size and the extent of clonotype sharing between individuals. For each donor, three plates each were used for CD4 naive and CD4 memory, two plates were used for CD8 naive, and one plate was used for CD8 memory. What the study reported, not specific to this receptor: Higher generation probabilities were observed for clonotypes shared by all four sorted-subset donors than for non-shared clonotypes. Larger estimated clonotype richness was generally found for naive subsets than for memory subsets. Based on pairwise subsampling, the degree of clonotype sharing among donors was expected to be affected by sequencing depth. Sharing across several donors was observed for approximately 4.6% of naive CD4, 3.5% of naive CD8, about 2.3% of memory CD4, and around 0.4% of memory CD8 clonotypes. Because the study included only a small number of donors, the genetic and exposure-history diversity represented was limited. Sampling was restricted to blood, and TCR repertoires in tissue are likely to differ from TCR repertoires in blood. Rarefaction of sorted-subset datasets indicated incomplete sequencing despite the large sequencing depth.

V ends up 4 bases short and J 4 bases short, with an unmatched junction base count of 3. Looking up the germline V gene (reference sequence) yields CDR1 LNHDA and CDR2 SQIVND. The CDR3 has 15 amino acids, counting the end cysteine and phenylalanine. Only CDR3 DNA remains: 45 bases, in frame from the first base. Using the deep immunoSEQ assay, multiplex PCR amplified TCR CDR3 regions from genomic DNA. Genomic DNA extracted from each cell subset was distributed evenly over all wells of several immunoSEQ 96-well plates, and each plate served as one replicate. Each replicate PCR for sorted subsets received roughly 200 ng genomic DNA, equal to about 30,000 T cell genomes. Purified libraries were measured with a Qubit 3.0 fluorometer, size-checked on a Bioanalyzer 2100, and measured again with the KAPA Library Quantification kit. Each immunoSEQ 96-well plate was sequenced on its own single-read 150-cycle Illumina NextSeq 550 flow cell. Per the source publication's procedure: Because only junctional sequences without quality scores were contained in the immunoSEQ output, filtering matching that applied to full-length reads could not be performed. Sequences were annotated with PyIR, a Python wrapper for IgBLAST v1.9, and V/J genes and CDR3 were assigned using IMGT germline references. Reads with weak V/J assignments (E-value above 1e-6), missing CDR3, stop codons, out-of-frame junctions, or ambiguous translated residues were removed. V3J clonotypes were defined by identical inferred V gene, J gene, and CDR3 amino acid sequence. Percentage overlap between repertoires was computed as shared unique clonotypes divided by the size of the smaller repertoire. Three approaches were used to assess repertoire richness: RTK rarefaction, the Chao1 estimator, and Recon v2.1 estimates of unobserved clonotypes. For all TCRbeta clonotypes obtained by the gDNA method from a few donors, generation probabilities were computed with OLGA. The immuneACCESS repertoire file appears here via TCRdb, limited to in-frame rearrangements. These files lack a portion of the clones; in checked studies, under half of the deficit traces to unresolved V genes, and the cause of the others is not known. The V and J calls and clone size are taken from that table; D and trimming were inferred from the DNA. The sample has 850,000 to 1,200,000 clones on record, around four fifths of them singletons. Clones ranked in the top ten supply about 1.5% of the sample.

Healthy HIV-negative adults with no recently reported acute infections or vaccinations were included as donors. Every donor was a Caucasian adult residing in Nashville, Tennessee, USA. CD4+ T cells were enriched by magnetic negative selection; naive cells were then positively selected on CD45RA, and the negative fraction formed the memory subset. Blood was collected by leukapheresis, and PBMCs were isolated by Ficoll-Histopaque density gradient centrifugation and then cryopreserved in liquid nitrogen vapor phase. Analytical flow cytometry was used to check the purity and quantity of each magnetically sorted T cell population. Each sorted fraction had its genomic DNA isolated and then quantified by UV absorbance on a Nanodrop 2000c.

The sequence links TRBV19 to TRBJ1-5, with 11 central nucleotides matching TRBD1. This receptor was obtained from a man younger than 30 in good health. The sequencing sample was made of memory CD4+ T cells sorted from blood. The sample's cell subset or site label is to be understood as: CD45RA-negative fraction. The CDR3 protein: CASSTGQGGNQPQHF. The nucleotide sequence reads as follows: TGTGCCAGTAGTACGGGACAGGGGGGGAATCAGCCCCAGCATTTT.